A selection of T cell receptor beta chains follows, all from one sample in a study of blood T cell repertoires in COVID-19. Measured with immunoSEQ multiplex PCR; TCRdb has only the in-frame clones, and not every one. This table has a few hundred thousand clones, about nine tenths appearing once. Specimen: peripheral blood. The receptors were gathered from an older woman with COVID-19, enrolled during active disease. The CDR3 runs from the conserved cysteine through the conserved F or W. A D gene is named only where the DNA matches it firmly. Some rows mark clone size as missing; the rest say once, few, many or name a class of expanded clone.

few	TRBV6-5	NA	TRBJ2-5	TGTGCCAGCAGGACAGACGTTAGGCTTGGAGAGACCCAGTACTTC	CASRTDVRLGETQYF
once	TRBV3-1/TRBV3-2	NA	TRBJ2-2	TGTGCCAGCAGCCAGGGGACTTTACCGTACTTTACCGGGGAGCTGTTTTTT	CASSQGTLPYFTGELFF
NA	TRBV6-4	NA	TRBJ1-3	TGTGCCATCCCGTCCGGGGGTAACACCATATATTTT	CAIPSGGNTIYF
NA	TRBV5-4	TRBD1	TRBJ1-4	TGTGCCAGCAGCTTGAGTCAGGGGGGACCTAATGAAAAACTGTTTTTT	CASSLSQGGPNEKLFF
NA	TRBV9	TRBD2	TRBJ2-1	TGTGCCAGCAGCGCCAGACTAGCGGGGGGGAGCAATGAGCAGTTCTTC	CASSARLAGGSNEQFF
NA	TRBV7-2	NA	TRBJ1-1	TGTGCCAGCAGCTTATTCGAGGAAGGGGTGGCTTTCTTT	CASSLFEEGVAFF
NA	TRBV11-2	TRBD1	TRBJ1-2	TGTGCCAGCAGCCCCGGACAGGGTTTATCCTTC	CASSPGQGLSF
few	TRBV7-2	NA	TRBJ1-6	TGTGCCAGCAGCTTACAGGGGTGGTCTGTATATTCACCCCTCCACTTT	CASSLQGWSVYSPLHF
NA	TRBV5-6	NA	TRBJ2-3	TGTGCCAGCAGCTTGGACAGCCGTCACACAGATACGCAGTATTTT	CASSLDSRHTDTQYF
NA	TRBV7-3	NA	TRBJ1-1	TGTGCCAGCAAATCAAACAGGAACACTGAAGCTTTCTTT	CASKSNRNTEAFF
NA	TRBV5-5	TRBD2	TRBJ2-7	TGTGCCAGCGGGCGGGGGAAACACGAGCAGTACTTC	CASGRGKHEQYF
NA	TRBV28	NA	TRBJ2-6	TGTGCCAGCCGACGGGGAAACTCTGGGGCCAACGTCCTGACTTTC	CASRRGNSGANVLTF
NA	TRBV29-1	NA	TRBJ1-2	TGCAGCGTTGAAGGCAGGGTTAACTATGGCTACACCTTC	CSVEGRVNYGYTF
NA	TRBV6-5	NA	TRBJ2-3	TGTGCCAGCAGCCTCCCCACAGATACGCAGTATTTT	CASSLPTDTQYF
NA	TRBV5-8	NA	TRBJ1-5	TGTGCCAGCAGCTTGAGAACACAGGGTCATCAGCCCCAGCATTTT	CASSLRTQGHQPQHF
NA	TRBV5-4	TRBD2	TRBJ2-7	TGTGCCAGCAGCTTGAGGGTGAGCGGGGGGGCGCACGAGCAGTACTTC	CASSLRVSGGAHEQYF
NA	TRBV30	TRBD1	TRBJ1-5	TGTGCCTGGAGTGCCCCGACAGGGGGCCTGCCCCAGCATTTT	CAWSAPTGGLPQHF
NA	TRBV5-4	TRBD2	TRBJ2-3	TGTGCCAGCAGCTTGCGGGGGGGGCCCACAGATACGCAGTATTTT	CASSLRGGPTDTQYF
NA	TRBV28	TRBD1	TRBJ1-1	TGTGCCAGCAGTCCCTCCGGGACAGCGAACACTGAAGCTTTCTTT	CASSPSGTANTEAFF